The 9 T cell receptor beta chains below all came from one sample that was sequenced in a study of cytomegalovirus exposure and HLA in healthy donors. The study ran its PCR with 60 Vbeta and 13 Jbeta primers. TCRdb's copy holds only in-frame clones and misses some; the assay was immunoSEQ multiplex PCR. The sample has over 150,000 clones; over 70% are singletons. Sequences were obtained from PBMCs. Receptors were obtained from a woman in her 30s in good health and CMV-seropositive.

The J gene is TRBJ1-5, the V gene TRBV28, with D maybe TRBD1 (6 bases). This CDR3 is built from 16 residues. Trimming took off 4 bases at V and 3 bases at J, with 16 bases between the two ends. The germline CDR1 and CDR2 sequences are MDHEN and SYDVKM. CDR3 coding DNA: TGTGCCAGCAGTTATCTCGACAGGCTTATCAATCAGCCCCAGCATTTT. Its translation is CASSYLDRLINQPQHF.

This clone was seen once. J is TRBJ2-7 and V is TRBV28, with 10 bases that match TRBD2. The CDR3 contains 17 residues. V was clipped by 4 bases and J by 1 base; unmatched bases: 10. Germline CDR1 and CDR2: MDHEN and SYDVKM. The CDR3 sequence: CASSSPRTSGHSYEQYF. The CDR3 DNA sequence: TGTGCCAGCAGTTCACCACGGACTAGCGGCCATTCCTACGAGCAGTACTTC.

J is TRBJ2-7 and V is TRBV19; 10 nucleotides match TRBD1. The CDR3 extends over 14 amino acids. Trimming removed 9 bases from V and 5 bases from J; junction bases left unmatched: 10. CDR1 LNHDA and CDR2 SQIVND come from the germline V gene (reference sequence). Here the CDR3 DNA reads TGTGCCAGCGATTGGGGACAGGGGTCCGACGAGCAGTACTTC. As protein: CASDWGQGSDEQYF.

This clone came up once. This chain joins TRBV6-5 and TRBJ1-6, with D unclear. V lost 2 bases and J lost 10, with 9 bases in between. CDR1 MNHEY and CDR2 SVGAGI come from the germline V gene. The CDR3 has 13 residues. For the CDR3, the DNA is TGTGCCAGCAGTTACAGCAGAGGGTCACCCCTCCACTTT. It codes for CASSYSRGSPLHF.

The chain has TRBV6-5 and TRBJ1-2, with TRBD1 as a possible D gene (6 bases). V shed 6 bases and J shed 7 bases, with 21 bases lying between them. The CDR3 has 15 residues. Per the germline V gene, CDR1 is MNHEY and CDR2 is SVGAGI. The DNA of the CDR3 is TGTGCCAGCAGCCCCGGACAGATTCTAGAGGGTGGCTACACCTTC. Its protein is CASSPGQILEGGYTF.

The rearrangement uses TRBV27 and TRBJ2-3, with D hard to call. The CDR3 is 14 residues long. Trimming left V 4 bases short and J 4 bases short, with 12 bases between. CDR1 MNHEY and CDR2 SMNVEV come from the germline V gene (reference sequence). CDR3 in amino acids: CASSWSPGADTQYF. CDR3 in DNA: TGTGCCAGCAGTTGGAGCCCTGGCGCAGATACGCAGTATTTT.

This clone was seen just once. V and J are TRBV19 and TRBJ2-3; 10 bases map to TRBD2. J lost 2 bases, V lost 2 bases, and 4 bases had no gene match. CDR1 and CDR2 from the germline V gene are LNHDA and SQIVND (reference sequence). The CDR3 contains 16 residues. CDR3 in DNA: TGTGCCAGTAGTATAAGTAGCGGGAGGTCCACAGATACGCAGTATTTT. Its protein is CASSISSGRSTDTQYF.

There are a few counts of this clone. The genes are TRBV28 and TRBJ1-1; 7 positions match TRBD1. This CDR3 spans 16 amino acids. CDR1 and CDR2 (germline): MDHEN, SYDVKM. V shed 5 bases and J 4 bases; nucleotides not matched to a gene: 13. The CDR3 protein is CASSLLPTGVITEAFF. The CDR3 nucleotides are TGTGCCAGCAGTCTACTCCCTACAGGGGTGATCACTGAAGCTTTCTTT.

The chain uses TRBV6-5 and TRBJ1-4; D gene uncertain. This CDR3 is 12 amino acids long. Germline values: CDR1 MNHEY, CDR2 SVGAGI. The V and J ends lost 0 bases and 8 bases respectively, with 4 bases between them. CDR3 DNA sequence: TGTGCCAGCAGTTACTCACGGGAAAAACTGTTTTTT. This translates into CASSYSREKLFF.